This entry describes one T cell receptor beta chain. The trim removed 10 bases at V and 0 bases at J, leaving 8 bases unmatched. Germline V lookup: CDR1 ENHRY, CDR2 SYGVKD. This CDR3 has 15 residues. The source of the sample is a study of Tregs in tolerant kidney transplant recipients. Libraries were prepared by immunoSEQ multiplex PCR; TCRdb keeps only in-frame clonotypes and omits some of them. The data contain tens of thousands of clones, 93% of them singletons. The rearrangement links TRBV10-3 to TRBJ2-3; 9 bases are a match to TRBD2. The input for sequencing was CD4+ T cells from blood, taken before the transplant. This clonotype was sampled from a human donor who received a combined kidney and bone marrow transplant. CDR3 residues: CATHYSGGSTDTQYF. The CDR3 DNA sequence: TGTGCCACCCACTATAGCGGGGGAAGCACAGATACGCAGTATTTT.